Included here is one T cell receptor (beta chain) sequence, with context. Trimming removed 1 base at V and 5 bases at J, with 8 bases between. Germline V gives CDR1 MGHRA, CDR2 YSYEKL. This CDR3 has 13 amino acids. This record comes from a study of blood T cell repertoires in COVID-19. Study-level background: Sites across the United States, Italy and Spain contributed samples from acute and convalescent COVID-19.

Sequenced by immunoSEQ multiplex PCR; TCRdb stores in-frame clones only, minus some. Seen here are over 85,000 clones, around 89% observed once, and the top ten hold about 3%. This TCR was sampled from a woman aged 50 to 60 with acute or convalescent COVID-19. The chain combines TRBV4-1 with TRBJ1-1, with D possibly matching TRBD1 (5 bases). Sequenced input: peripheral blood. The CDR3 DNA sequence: TGCGCCAGCAGCCAAGCGGAGGGGACTGAAGCTTTCTTT. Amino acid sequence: CASSQAEGTEAFF.